One T cell receptor (beta chain) is described in this entry. Its target is not known. Under 3 months was the duration of disease in ophthalmopathy patients, who also had a Clinical Activity Score of at least 3 and a NOSPECS grade of at least 4. Amplification targeted TCR beta CDR3 regions from RNA transcripts. The HTBI set primed first-round TCR CDR3 RT-PCR. One entry per CDR3 protein results from TCRdb running MiXCR on the multiplex PCR reads. Here the sample spans a few hundred thousand distinct CDR3 sequences, around a sixth being singletons. This CDR3 region has 15 residues. The trim removed 5 bases at V and 9 bases at J, leaving 9 bases unmatched. Germline lookup yields CDR1 WNHNN and CDR2 SYGVQD (reference sequence). This record belongs to a study of T cells in Graves' hyperthyroidism and ophthalmopathy. In the study overall: Before treatment of any kind, peripheral blood was taken at initial diagnosis. General study results and limits: Among clonotypes expanded in thyroid above 0.001, most were also found in blood. The model anticipated ophthalmopathy a median approximately 6.7 months pre-onset.

The clonotype comes from a man between 18 and 29 years old with Graves' ophthalmopathy. The sequencing input was blood. The chain is built from TRBV10-1 and TRBJ1-6, with 8 bases matching TRBD1. CDR3 sequence reads: CASSSGTGVTSPLHF. DNA of the CDR3: TGCGCCAGCAGTAGCGGGACAGGAGTTACTTCACCCCTCCACTTT.